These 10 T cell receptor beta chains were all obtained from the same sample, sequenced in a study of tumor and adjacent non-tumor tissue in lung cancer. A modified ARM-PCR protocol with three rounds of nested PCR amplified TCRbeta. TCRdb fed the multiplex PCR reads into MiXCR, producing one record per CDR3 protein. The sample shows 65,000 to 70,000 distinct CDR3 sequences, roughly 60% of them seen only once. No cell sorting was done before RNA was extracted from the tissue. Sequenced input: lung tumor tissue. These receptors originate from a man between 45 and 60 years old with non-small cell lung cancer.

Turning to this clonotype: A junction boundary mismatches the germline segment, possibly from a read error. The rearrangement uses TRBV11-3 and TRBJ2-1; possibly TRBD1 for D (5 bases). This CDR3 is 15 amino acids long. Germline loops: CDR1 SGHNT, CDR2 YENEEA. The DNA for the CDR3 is TGCGCCAGCAGCCTAACAGGCCAGGCTGTCAATGAGCAGTTCTTC. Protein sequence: CASSLTGQAVNEQFF.

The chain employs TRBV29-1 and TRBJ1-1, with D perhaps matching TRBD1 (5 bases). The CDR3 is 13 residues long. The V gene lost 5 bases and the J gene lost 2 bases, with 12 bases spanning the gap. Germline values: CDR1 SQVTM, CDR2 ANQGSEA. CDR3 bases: TGCAGCGTTAGCAGGGAAGAAAACACTGAAGCTTTCTTT. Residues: CSVSREENTEAFF.

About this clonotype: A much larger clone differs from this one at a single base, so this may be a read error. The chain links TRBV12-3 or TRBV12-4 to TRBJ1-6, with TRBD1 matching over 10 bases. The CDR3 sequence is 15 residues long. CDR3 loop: CVSSPRTGGNSPLHF. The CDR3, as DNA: TGTGTCAGCAGTCCCCGGACAGGGGGGAATTCACCCCTCCACTTT.

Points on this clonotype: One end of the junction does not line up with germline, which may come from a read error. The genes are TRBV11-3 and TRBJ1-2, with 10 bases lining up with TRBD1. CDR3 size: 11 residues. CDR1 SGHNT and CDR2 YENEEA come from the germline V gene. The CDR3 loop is CVRQGAPGCTF. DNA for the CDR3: TGTGTCCGACAGGGGGCGCCTGGCTGCACTTTC.

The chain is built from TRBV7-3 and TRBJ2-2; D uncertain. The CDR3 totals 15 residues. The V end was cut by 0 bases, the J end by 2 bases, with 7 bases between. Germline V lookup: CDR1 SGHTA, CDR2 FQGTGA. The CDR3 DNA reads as TGTGCCAGCAGCTTAACCCCCGGCAACACCGGGGAGCTGTTTTTT. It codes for CASSLTPGNTGELFF.

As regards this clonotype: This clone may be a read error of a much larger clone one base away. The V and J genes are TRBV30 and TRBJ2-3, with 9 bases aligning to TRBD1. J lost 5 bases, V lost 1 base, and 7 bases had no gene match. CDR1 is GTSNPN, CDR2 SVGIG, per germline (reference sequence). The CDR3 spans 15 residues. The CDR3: CAWSAVQGAEDTQYF. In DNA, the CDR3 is TGTGCCTGGAGTGCAGTACAGGGGGCGGAAGATACGCAGTATTTT.

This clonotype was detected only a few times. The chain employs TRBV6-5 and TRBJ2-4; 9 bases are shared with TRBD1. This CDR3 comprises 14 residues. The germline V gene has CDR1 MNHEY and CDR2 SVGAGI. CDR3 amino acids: CTSTGTGWKNIQYF. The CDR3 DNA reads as TGTACCTCGACCGGGACAGGGTGGAAAAACATTCAGTACTTC.

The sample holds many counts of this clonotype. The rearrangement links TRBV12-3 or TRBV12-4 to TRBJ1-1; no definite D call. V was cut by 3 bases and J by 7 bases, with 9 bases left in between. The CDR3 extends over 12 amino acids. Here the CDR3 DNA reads TGTGCCAGCAGTTTCAGGCGCGATGAAGCTTTCTTT. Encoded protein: CASSFRRDEAFF.

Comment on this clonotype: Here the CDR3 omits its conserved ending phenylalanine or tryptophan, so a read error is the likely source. CDR3 nucleotides: TGTGCCAGCAGCGGGACAGGGTCGGGAGAGACCCAGTACATC. It translates to CASSGTGSGETQYI. This rearrangement joins TRBV2 to TRBJ2-5, with 9 positions matching TRBD1. The germline V gene has CDR1 SNHLY and CDR2 FYNNEI. The CDR3 has 14 residues. V lost 6 bases and J lost 4; bases outside the gene matches: 6.

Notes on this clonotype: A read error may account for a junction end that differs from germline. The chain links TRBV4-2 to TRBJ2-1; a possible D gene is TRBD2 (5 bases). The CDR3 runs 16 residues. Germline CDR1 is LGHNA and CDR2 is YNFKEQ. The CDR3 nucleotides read TGTGTCAGCAGCCAAGGAAGGGTGTCTAGCCACAATGAGCAGTTCTTC. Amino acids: CVSSQGRVSSHNEQFF.